This T cell receptor beta chain appears in the sequencing data of a study of OX40 agonist ivuxolimab in advanced cancers. V shed 3 bases and J shed 5 bases, with 30 bases lying between them. CDR3 size: 20 residues. Germline V CDR1 and CDR2: SGHVS, FQNEAQ. Sequencing was performed with immunoSEQ multiplex PCR; in TCRdb, only in-frame clones are kept and a portion is missing. The sample records about 70,000 clones, roughly nine tenths being singletons. The chain uses TRBV7-8 and TRBJ2-3; tentatively, D is TRBD1 (6 bases). This specimen was CD4+ or CD8+ T cells sorted from blood, taken in a trial of the OX40 agonist ivuxolimab. The receptor was isolated from an adult with an advanced solid tumor such as melanoma, head and neck, liver or kidney cancer. CDR3 DNA: TGTGCCAGCAGCTTTACCATGTATGGATCGGACGGGACAAAAGGAGATACGCAGTATTTT. Translated: CASSFTMYGSDGTKGDTQYF.